Listed here is a single T cell receptor (beta chain). The sample belongs to a study of blood T cell repertoires in COVID-19. This CDR3 is built from 16 residues. Germline assignment: CDR1 MNHEY and CDR2 SMNVEV (reference sequence). V was shortened by 4 bases and J by 5 bases, with 18 bases between the two germline ends. TCRdb keeps only in-frame clones here, not all; method: immunoSEQ multiplex PCR. The table lists some 180,000 clones, 65% to 90% of them singletons. The sample consisted of peripheral blood. The origin of this receptor is a human donor in a cohort sampled during active COVID-19. The chain combines TRBV27 with TRBJ2-1; D might be TRBD2 (7 bases). In DNA, the CDR3 is TGTGCCAGCAGTTCCAGGGGAGCGGGAAGGGACAATGAGCAGTTCTTC. It is translated as CASSSRGAGRDNEQFF.